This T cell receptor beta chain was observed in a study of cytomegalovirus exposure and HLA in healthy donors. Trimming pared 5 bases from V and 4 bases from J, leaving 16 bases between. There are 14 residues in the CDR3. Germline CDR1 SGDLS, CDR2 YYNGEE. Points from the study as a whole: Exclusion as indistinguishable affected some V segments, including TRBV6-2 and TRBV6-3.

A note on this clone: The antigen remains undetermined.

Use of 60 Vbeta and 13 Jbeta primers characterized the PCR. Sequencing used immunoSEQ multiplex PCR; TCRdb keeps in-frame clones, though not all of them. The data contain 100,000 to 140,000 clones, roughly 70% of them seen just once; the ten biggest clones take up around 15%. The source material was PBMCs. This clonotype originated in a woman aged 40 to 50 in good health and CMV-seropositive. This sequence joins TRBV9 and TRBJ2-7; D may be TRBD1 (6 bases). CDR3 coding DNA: TGTGCCAGCAGTGAGGACAGCCTTCCGTACGAGCAGTACTTC. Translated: CASSEDSLPYEQYF. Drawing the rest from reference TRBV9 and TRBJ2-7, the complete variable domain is DSGVTQTPKHLITATGQRVTLRCSPRSGDLSVYWYQQSLDQGLQFLIQYYNGEERAKGNILERFSAQQFPDLHSELNLSSLELGDSALYFCASSEDSLPYEQYFGPGTRLTVT.